This is a list of T cell receptor beta chains from one sample in a study of shared clonotypes between healthy human individuals. This table comes from immunoSEQ multiplex PCR, and its TCRdb copy is limited to in-frame clones, with some not included. Among around 2,000,000 clones listed, approximately 94% were seen once. The sequenced sample consisted of naive CD8+ T cells sorted from blood. The receptors derive from a young man in good health. Each CDR3 is given with its conserved first and last residue. Each record gives: V gene, J gene, D gene, clone size, CDR3 length, CDR3 protein, CDR3 DNA. D genes are given only for firm matches. Rows give clone size only sometimes, using once, few, many, or a class for an expanded clone.

>TRBV15|TRBJ2-5|NA|once|13
CATSGRNQETQYF
TGTGCCACCAGCGGCAGGAACCAAGAGACCCAGTACTTC
>TRBV5-6|TRBJ2-1|NA|NA|13
CASSLGHFDEQFF
TGTGCCAGCAGCTTAGGTCACTTTGATGAGCAGTTCTTC
>TRBV28|TRBJ1-5|NA|NA|15
CASSWGALSNQPQHF
TGTGCCAGCAGTTGGGGGGCGCTTAGTAATCAGCCCCAGCATTTT
>TRBV19|TRBJ2-1|NA|NA|12
CASSIGYNEQFF
TGTGCCAGTAGTATAGGGTACAATGAGCAGTTCTTC
>TRBV9|TRBJ2-1|TRBD2|NA|14
CASSPSGSVDEQFF
TGTGCCAGCAGCCCTAGCGGGAGTGTGGATGAGCAGTTCTTC
>TRBV11-2|TRBJ2-1|NA|NA|11
CASSLGREQFF
TGTGCCAGCAGCTTAGGACGGGAGCAGTTCTTC
>TRBV11-2|TRBJ1-5|NA|NA|12
CASSSQGQPQHF
TGTGCCAGCAGCAGCCAGGGCCAGCCCCAGCATTTT
>TRBV10-2|TRBJ2-7|TRBD2|NA|15
CASSELAGVAYEQYF
TGCGCCAGCAGTGAGTTAGCGGGGGTCGCGTACGAGCAGTACTTC
>TRBV29-1|TRBJ2-3|TRBD2|once|16
CSVEEGRTSGTDTQYF
TGCAGCGTTGAAGAAGGTCGGACTAGCGGAACAGATACGCAGTATTTT
>TRBV7-9|TRBJ2-7|NA|NA|14
CASSLESESYEQYF
TGTGCCAGCAGCTTGGAGTCCGAGAGCTACGAGCAGTACTTC
>TRBV28|TRBJ1-5|NA|NA|17
CASSQQGLLNGDQPQHF
TGTGCCAGCAGCCAACAGGGACTTCTAAATGGGGATCAGCCCCAGCATTTT
>TRBV7-2|TRBJ2-7|TRBD1|NA|15
CASSFLHRGYYEQYF
TGTGCCAGCAGCTTCTTGCACAGGGGTTACTACGAGCAGTACTTC
>TRBV7-2|TRBJ2-1|NA|NA|18
CASSLAPWDARAYNEQFF
TGTGCCAGCAGCTTAGCCCCGTGGGATGCCAGGGCCTACAATGAGCAGTTCTTC
>TRBV7-2|TRBJ2-7|NA|NA|14
CASSYDSETYEQYF
TGTGCCAGCAGCTACGACAGCGAAACCTACGAGCAGTACTTC
>TRBV14|TRBJ1-1|TRBD1|NA|16
CASTSRDRGLNTEAFF
TGTGCCAGCACCTCCCGGGACAGGGGACTAAACACTGAAGCTTTCTTT
>TRBV6-5|TRBJ1-1|NA|NA|11
CASNTGSRSFF
TGTGCCAGCAATACGGGAAGCAGGTCTTTCTTT
>TRBV6-5|TRBJ2-5|NA|NA|16
CASSYSSSGGGETQYF
TGTGCCAGCAGTTACAGCTCGAGCGGAGGGGGTGAGACCCAGTACTTC
>TRBV5-6|TRBJ1-5|NA|NA|15
CASSLSVGGVQPQHF
TGTGCCAGCAGCTTGTCGGTCGGGGGAGTTCAGCCCCAGCATTTT
>TRBV29-1|TRBJ2-5|NA|NA|12
CSAKLIEETQYF
TGCAGCGCTAAACTCATCGAAGAGACCCAGTACTTC
>TRBV9|TRBJ1-6|NA|once|13
CASSTSGNSPLHF
TGTGCCAGCAGCACCTCAGGGAATTCACCCCTCCACTTT
>TRBV7-9|TRBJ2-7|TRBD1|NA|14
CATTGTGNPYEQYF
TGTGCCACCACTGGGACAGGGAATCCCTACGAGCAGTACTTC
>TRBV21-1|TRBJ1-1|NA|few|15
CASGGGRPMNTEAFF
TGTGCCAGCGGTGGAGGCAGGCCCATGAACACTGAAGCTTTCTTT
>TRBV5-6|TRBJ1-2|NA|NA|15
CASSQASDLVHGYTF
TGTGCCAGCAGTCAGGCAAGTGACCTGGTACATGGCTACACCTTC
>TRBV6-5|TRBJ2-1|NA|NA|12
CASSNSPDEQFF
TGTGCCAGCAGCAACTCTCCAGATGAGCAGTTCTTC
>TRBV27|TRBJ2-1|TRBD1|NA|14
CASASWTGAHEQFF
TGTGCCAGCGCTAGTTGGACAGGGGCCCATGAGCAGTTCTTC
>TRBV29-1|TRBJ1-2|NA|NA|13
CSVVYGTNYGYTF
TGCAGCGTTGTATACGGAACCAACTATGGCTACACCTTC
>TRBV7-2|TRBJ2-7|TRBD2|NA|13
CASSPWEGYEQYF
TGTGCCAGCAGCCCGTGGGAGGGATACGAGCAGTACTTC
>TRBV9|TRBJ2-7|TRBD2|few|15
CASSPGLAGTYEQYF
TGTGCCAGCAGCCCCGGACTAGCGGGGACCTACGAGCAGTACTTC
>TRBV27|TRBJ2-7|NA|NA|14
CASSWGDSSYEQYF
TGTGCCAGCAGTTGGGGGGACAGTTCCTACGAGCAGTACTTC
>TRBV5-4|TRBJ2-3|NA|NA|16
CASSLVGGESTDTQYF
TGTGCCAGCAGCTTGGTAGGGGGGGAAAGCACAGATACGCAGTATTTT
>TRBV2|TRBJ2-7|NA|NA|15
CASSVWGQGSYEQYF
TGTGCCAGCAGTGTCTGGGGTCAGGGATCCTACGAGCAGTACTTC
>TRBV19|TRBJ2-7|TRBD2|NA|15
CASRPGLAGFYEQYF
TGTGCCAGTAGACCGGGACTAGCGGGATTCTACGAGCAGTACTTC
>TRBV5-4|TRBJ1-1|NA|few|14
CASSLVGSGTEAFF
TGTGCCAGCAGCTTGGTGGGGTCGGGCACTGAAGCTTTCTTT
>TRBV27|TRBJ2-7|NA|NA|12
CASSTTGNEQYF
TGTGCCAGCAGCACAACAGGGAACGAGCAGTACTTC
>TRBV7-6|TRBJ2-3|TRBD2|NA|15
CASLMGTSRTDTQYF
TGTGCCAGCCTTATGGGGACTAGTCGCACAGATACGCAGTATTTT
>TRBV28|TRBJ2-5|NA|NA|16
CASSFGLDTFQETQYF
TGTGCCAGCAGTTTCGGTCTGGACACCTTCCAAGAGACCCAGTACTTC
>TRBV30|TRBJ2-7|NA|once|13
CAWSVGISYEQYF
TGTGCCTGGAGTGTAGGAATCTCCTACGAGCAGTACTTC
>TRBV2|TRBJ2-1|NA|NA|15
CASSASEGVLWEQFF
TGTGCCAGCAGTGCATCAGAGGGGGTTTTATGGGAGCAGTTCTTC
>TRBV4-1|TRBJ1-4|NA|NA|20
CASSQIVGQTIITTNEKLFF
TGCGCCAGCAGCCAAATTGTAGGACAGACAATAATAACAACTAATGAAAAACTGTTTTTT
>TRBV12-5|TRBJ1-5|NA|NA|12
CASGFEGQPQHF
TGTGCTAGTGGTTTTGAGGGTCAGCCCCAGCATTTT
>TRBV7-6|TRBJ2-1|NA|NA|12
CASSSLSNEQFF
TGTGCCAGCAGCTCCCTAAGCAATGAGCAGTTCTTC
>TRBV29-1|TRBJ2-3|NA|NA|19
CSVVVTYPGHLRSTDTQYF
TGCAGCGTCGTTGTAACTTATCCGGGACACCTCCGTAGCACAGATACGCAGTATTTT
>TRBV5-6|TRBJ1-2|NA|NA|14
CASTLVRGAYGYTF
TGTGCCAGCACCCTTGTTCGGGGGGCGTATGGCTACACCTTC
>TRBV7-9|TRBJ1-3|NA|NA|16
CASSVVAKEAGNTIYF
TGTGCCAGCAGCGTGGTCGCTAAAGAGGCTGGAAACACCATATATTTT
>TRBV5-4|TRBJ1-2|NA|NA|13
CASSLEVGEGYTF
TGTGCCAGCAGCTTGGAAGTAGGGGAAGGCTACACCTTC
>TRBV5-1|TRBJ2-7|TRBD2|once|15
CASSFGPSGTYEQYF
TGCGCCAGCAGCTTCGGGCCTAGCGGAACCTACGAGCAGTACTTC
>TRBV5-8|TRBJ2-5|NA|NA|14
CASSLGSRGETQYF
TGTGCCAGCAGCTTGGGCTCACGCGGGGAGACCCAGTACTTC
>TRBV4-1|TRBJ2-1|NA|NA|13
CASSFTWGDEQFF
TGCGCCAGCAGCTTCACCTGGGGCGATGAGCAGTTCTTC
>TRBV19|TRBJ2-2|NA|NA|14
CASSIADPTGELFF
TGTGCCAGTAGTATAGCGGACCCCACCGGGGAGCTGTTTTTT
>TRBV7-9|TRBJ2-1|NA|NA|13
CASSLWVYNEQFF
TGTGCCAGCAGCTTATGGGTTTACAATGAGCAGTTCTTC
>TRBV4-1|TRBJ2-7|TRBD2|NA|13
CASTPGGGYEQYF
TGCGCCAGCACCCCTGGGGGGGGTTACGAGCAGTACTTC